This record looks at one T cell receptor beta chain sequence and its context. As yet, its antigen is unknown. The CDR3 contains 15 residues. CDR1 and CDR2 (germline): DFQATT, SNEGSKA (reference sequence). The V and J ends lost 2 bases and 4 bases, in that order; junction bases with no gene match: 7. These data originate in a study of blood T cells in healthy people across ages. Study-wide background: Through template switching, about one barcoded beta molecule was captured per two T cells, as measured in model experiments.

Overall study results and limits: Measured against age, TCR beta diversity per million T cells decreased in a roughly linear manner.

With a J-beta primer mix and a sample-barcoded 5' primer, a second PCR ran roughly 7 to 11 cycles. Each cDNA molecule, via a template-switch adaptor with 12 random nucleotides, was tagged. TCRdb independently ran MiXCR on the 5' RACE reads; one entry per CDR3 protein. Here the sample spans fewer than 1,000,000 distinct CDR3 sequences, about 42% being singletons. The origin of this receptor is a man in his sixties in good health. V is TRBV20-1 and J is TRBJ1-5, with TRBD1 matching over 8 bases. The source material was blood. CDR3 nucleotide sequence: TGCAGTGCTAGACCTACGGACAGGGTTAATCAGCCCCAGCATTTT. It specifies CSARPTDRVNQPQHF.